This T cell receptor beta chain originates from a study of T cell responses to AZD1222 COVID-19 vaccine. Second doses that came at about 4 or about 12 weeks were put together. Some clones are missing from TCRdb's copy, which holds only in-frame ones; the method was immunoSEQ multiplex PCR. The data show some 130,000 clones, 85% to 95% seen once. Regarding this clone: What it recognizes is unknown.

Study-wide results and caveats: At baseline, seropositivity was found in only 5 to 7 AZD1222 recipients. Donors were mostly white British, more females; clonal diversity possibly underestimated.

This TCR came from an adult who received the AZD1222 COVID-19 vaccine. Source: peripheral blood, taken 28 days after the second AZD1222 dose.

CDR3 in DNA: TGTGCCAGCAGTTTCGCCGGGACCGATGGCTACACCTTC. Translating gives CASSFAGTDGYTF. The chain couples TRBV12-3 or TRBV12-4 to TRBJ1-2; tentatively, D is TRBD1 (5 bases). The CDR3 totals 13 residues. The V end lost 3 bases, the J end lost 6 bases, and 11 bases lay between the germline ends.